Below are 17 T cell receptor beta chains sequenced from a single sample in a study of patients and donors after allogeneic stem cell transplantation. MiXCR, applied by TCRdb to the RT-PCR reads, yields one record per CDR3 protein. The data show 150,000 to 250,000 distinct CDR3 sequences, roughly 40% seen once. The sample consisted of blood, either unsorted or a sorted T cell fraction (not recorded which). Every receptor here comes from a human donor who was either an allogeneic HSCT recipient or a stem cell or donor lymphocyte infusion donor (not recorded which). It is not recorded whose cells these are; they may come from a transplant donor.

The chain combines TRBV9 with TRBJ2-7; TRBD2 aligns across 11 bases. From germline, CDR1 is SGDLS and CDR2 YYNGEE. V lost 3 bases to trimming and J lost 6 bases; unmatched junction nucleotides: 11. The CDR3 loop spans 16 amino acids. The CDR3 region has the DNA TGTGCCAGCAGCGCCTCCCAGACTAGCGGGATTAGCGAGCAGTACTTC. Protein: CASSASQTSGISEQYF.

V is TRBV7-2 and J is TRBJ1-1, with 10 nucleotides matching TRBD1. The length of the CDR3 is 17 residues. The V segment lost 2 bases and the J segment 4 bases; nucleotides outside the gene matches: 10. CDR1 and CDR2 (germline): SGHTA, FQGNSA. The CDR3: CASSLIDRGLVSTEAFF. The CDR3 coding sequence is TGTGCCAGCAGCTTAATTGACAGGGGGCTAGTGAGCACTGAAGCTTTCTTT.

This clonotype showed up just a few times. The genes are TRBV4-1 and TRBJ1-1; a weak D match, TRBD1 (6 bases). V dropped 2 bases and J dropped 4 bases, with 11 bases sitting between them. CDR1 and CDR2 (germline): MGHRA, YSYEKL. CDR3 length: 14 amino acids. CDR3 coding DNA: TGCGCCAGCAGCCAACTGGGGGCGATCACTGAAGCTTTCTTT. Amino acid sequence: CASSQLGAITEAFF.

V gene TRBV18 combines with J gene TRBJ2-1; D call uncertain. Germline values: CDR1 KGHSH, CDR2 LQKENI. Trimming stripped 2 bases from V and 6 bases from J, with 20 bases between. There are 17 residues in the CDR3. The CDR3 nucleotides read TGTGCCAGCTCACCATCGCCATCGACGGTGTGGACCAATGAGCAGTTCTTC. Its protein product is CASSPSPSTVWTNEQFF.

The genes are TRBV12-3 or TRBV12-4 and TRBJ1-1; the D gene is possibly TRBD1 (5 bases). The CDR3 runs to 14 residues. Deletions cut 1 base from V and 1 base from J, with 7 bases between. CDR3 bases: TGTGCCAGCAGTTTAGGGGGGTCGAACACTGAAGCTTTCTTT. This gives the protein CASSLGGSNTEAFF.

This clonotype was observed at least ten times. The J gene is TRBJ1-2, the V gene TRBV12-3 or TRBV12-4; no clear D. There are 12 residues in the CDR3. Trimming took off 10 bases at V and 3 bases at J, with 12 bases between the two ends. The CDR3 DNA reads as TGTGCCACCCACCGGGTAGACTATGGCTACACCTTC. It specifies CATHRVDYGYTF.

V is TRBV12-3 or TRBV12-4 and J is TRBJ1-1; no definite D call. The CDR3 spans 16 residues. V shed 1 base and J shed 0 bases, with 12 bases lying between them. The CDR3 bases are TGTGCCAGCAGTTTAGGGGTCACAGACATGAACACTGAAGCTTTCTTT. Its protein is CASSLGVTDMNTEAFF.

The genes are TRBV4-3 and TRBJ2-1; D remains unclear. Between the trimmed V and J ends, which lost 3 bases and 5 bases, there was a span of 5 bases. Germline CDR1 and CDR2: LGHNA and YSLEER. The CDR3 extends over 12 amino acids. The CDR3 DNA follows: TGCGCCAGCAGCCAGGGTCACAATGAGCAGTTCTTC. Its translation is CASSQGHNEQFF.

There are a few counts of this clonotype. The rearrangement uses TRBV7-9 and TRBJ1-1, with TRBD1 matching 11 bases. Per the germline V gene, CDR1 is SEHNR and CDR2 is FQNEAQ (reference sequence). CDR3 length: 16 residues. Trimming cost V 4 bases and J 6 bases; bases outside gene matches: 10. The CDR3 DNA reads TGTGCCAGCAGCTCGGACAGGGGGCCGTCGGGCGCTGAAGCTTTCTTT. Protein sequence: CASSSDRGPSGAEAFF.

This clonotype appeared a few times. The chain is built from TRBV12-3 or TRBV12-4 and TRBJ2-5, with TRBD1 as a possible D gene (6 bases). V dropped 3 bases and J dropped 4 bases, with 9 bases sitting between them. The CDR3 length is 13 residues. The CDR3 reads CASSLTTGETQYF. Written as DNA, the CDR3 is TGTGCCAGCAGTTTGACGACAGGAGAGACCCAGTACTTC.

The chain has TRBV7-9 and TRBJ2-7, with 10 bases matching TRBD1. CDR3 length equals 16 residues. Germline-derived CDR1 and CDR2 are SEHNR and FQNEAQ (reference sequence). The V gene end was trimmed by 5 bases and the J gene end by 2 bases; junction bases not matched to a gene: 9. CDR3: CASSLPPGQGPYEQYF. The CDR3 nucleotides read TGTGCCAGCAGCCTACCTCCGGGACAGGGGCCCTACGAGCAGTACTTC. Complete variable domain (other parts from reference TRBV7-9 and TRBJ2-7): DTGVSQNPRHKITKRGQNVTFRCDPISEHNRLYWYRQTLGQGPEFLTYFQNEAQLEKSRLLSDRFSAERPKGSFSTLEIQRTEQGDSAMYLCASSLPPGQGPYEQYFGPGTRLTVT.

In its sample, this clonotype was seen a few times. The CDR3, as DNA: TGTGCCAGCAGCTTGGGGTTGGGACAGGGTAAAGGCTACACCTTC. Protein: CASSLGLGQGKGYTF. The chain links TRBV7-9 to TRBJ1-2, with TRBD1 identical over 9 bases. With V trimmed by 3 bases and J by 8 bases, 10 bases remained unmatched. There are 15 residues in the CDR3. Per germline, CDR1 SEHNR and CDR2 FQNEAQ (reference sequence).

This CDR3 reads CASSPGTHNEQFF. In nucleotides, the CDR3 is TGTGCCAGTAGCCCTGGGACACACAATGAGCAGTTCTTC. The rearrangement joins TRBV19 to TRBJ2-1; D may be TRBD1 (6 bases). The CDR3 runs 13 residues. V lost 6 bases and J 5 bases, leaving 11 bases between the germline ends. Germline V gene sequence: CDR1 LNHDA, CDR2 SQIVND (reference sequence).

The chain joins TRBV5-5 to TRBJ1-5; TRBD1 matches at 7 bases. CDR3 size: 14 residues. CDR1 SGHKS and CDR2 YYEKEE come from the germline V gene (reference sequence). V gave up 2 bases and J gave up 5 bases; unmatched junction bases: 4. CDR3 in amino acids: CASSLQGPDQPQHF. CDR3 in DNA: TGTGCCAGCAGCTTACAGGGGCCAGATCAGCCCCAGCATTTT.

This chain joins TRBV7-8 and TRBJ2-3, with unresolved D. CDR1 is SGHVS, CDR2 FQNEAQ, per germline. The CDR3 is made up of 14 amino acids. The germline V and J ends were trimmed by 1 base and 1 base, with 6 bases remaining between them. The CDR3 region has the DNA TGTGCCAGCAGCTTAGGTATAGGCACAGATACGCAGTATTTT. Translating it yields CASSLGIGTDTQYF.

CDR3 sequence reads: CSVAEGYYEQYF. In nucleotides, the CDR3 is TGCAGCGTTGCGGAGGGTTACTACGAGCAGTACTTC. The chain combines TRBV29-1 with TRBJ2-7, with D possibly being TRBD2 (6 bases). V shed 4 bases and J shed 3 bases, with 10 bases lying between them. The CDR3 spans 12 residues. The V gene's germline CDR1 is SQVTM and CDR2 ANQGSEA.

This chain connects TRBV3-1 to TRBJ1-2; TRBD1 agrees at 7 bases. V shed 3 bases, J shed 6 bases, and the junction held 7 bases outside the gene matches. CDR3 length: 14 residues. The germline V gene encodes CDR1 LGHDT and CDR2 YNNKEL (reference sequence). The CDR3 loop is CASSQGTVKNGYTF. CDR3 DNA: TGTGCCAGCAGCCAGGGGACAGTCAAGAATGGCTACACCTTC.